This TCR beta chain was captured in a study of cytomegalovirus exposure and HLA in healthy donors. The study, taken as a whole, reports: Clonal expansion, a later analysis showed, was greater in HLA-associated TCR beta chains than in equally common others. Because they were indistinguishable, some V segments, including TRBV6-2 and TRBV6-3, were excluded. What was likely a sequencing artifact was a cluster of highly shared sequence variants. Cytomegalovirus association was listed for about 160 TCR beta chains.

The PCR ran on 60 Vbeta and 13 Jbeta primers. TCRdb keeps only in-frame clones here, not all; method: immunoSEQ multiplex PCR. The table has around 140,000 clones, roughly 82% seen once; the top ten hold roughly 3.9%. Turning to this clone: What it recognizes is unknown.

Germline loops: CDR1 ENHRY, CDR2 SYGVKD. This CDR3 is 14 amino acids long. The V end lost 4 bases, the J end lost 5 bases, and 11 bases lay between the germline ends. This TCR was sampled from a male donor in good health and CMV-seropositive. The J gene is TRBJ2-2, the V gene TRBV10-3; weak D call: TRBD2 (6 bases). The sample was PBMCs. This CDR3 reads CAISGAGGTGELFF. As DNA, the CDR3 is TGTGCCATCAGTGGGGCCGGAGGGACCGGGGAGCTGTTTTTT.